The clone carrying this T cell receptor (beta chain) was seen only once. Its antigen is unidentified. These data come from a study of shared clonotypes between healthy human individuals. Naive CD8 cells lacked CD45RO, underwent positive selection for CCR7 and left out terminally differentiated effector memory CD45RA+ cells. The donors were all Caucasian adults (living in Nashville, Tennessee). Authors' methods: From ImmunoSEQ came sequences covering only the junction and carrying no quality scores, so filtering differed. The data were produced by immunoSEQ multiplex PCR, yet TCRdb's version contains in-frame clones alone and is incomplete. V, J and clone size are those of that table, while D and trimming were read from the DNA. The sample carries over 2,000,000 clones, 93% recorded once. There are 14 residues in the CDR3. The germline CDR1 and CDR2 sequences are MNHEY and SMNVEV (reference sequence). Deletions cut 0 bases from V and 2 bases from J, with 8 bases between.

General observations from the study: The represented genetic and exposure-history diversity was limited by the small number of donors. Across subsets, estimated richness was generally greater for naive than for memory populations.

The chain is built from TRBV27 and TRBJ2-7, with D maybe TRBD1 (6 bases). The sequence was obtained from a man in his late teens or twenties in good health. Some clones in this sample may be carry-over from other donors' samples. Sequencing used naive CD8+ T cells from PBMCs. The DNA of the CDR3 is TGTGCCAGCAGTTTATCGGACAGCGCCTACGAGCAGTACTTC. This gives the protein CASSLSDSAYEQYF.